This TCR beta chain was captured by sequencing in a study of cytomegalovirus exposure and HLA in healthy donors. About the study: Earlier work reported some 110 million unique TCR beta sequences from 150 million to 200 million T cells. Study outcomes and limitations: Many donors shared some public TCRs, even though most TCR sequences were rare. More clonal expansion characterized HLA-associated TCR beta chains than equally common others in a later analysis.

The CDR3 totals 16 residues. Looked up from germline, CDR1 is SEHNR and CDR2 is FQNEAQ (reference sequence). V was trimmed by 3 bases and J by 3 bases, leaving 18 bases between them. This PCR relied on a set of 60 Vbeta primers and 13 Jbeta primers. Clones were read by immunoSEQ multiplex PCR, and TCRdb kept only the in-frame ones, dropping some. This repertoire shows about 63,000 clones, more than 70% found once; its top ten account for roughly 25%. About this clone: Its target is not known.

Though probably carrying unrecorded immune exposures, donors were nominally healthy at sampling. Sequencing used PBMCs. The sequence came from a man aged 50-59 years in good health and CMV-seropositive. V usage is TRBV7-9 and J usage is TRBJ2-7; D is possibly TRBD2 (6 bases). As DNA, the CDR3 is TGTGCCAGCAGCTTCTACTCCGGGACTGCAAGCTACGAGCAGTACTTC. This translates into CASSFYSGTASYEQYF.